What follows is one T cell receptor (beta chain) and its context. Sequencing used immunoSEQ multiplex PCR; TCRdb keeps in-frame clones, though not all of them. The table shows about 21,000 clones, with about 85% occurring only once. This entry belongs to a study of T cells in localized non-small cell lung cancer. Germline CDR1 reads SGHKS; CDR2 reads YYEKEE (reference sequence). Trimming removed 5 bases from V and 1 base from J, with 9 bases in between. This CDR3 is built from 13 residues. Sequencing was performed on PBMCs, taken before any cancer treatment. The gene calls are TRBV5-5 and TRBJ1-1; a possible D gene is TRBD1 (5 bases). The clonotype originates from a man aged 40 to 69 with stage II squamous cell lung carcinoma. The CDR3 region has the DNA TGTGCCAGCAGTTGGGGGAGGAACACTGAAGCTTTCTTT. It is translated as CASSWGRNTEAFF.